These 13 T cell receptor beta chains came from one sample sequenced in a study of technical replicates of blood from a handful of donors. The repertoire was sequenced with immunoSEQ multiplex PCR; TCRdb's copy has only in-frame clones and lacks some. There are 65,000 to 80,000 clones in the sample; roughly 94% occur only once, and under 0.3% lies in the top ten. The sequencing input was T cells isolated from PBMCs. Every receptor here comes from a human donor in good health.

As DNA, the CDR3 is TGTGCCAGCAGTCAGGGCCCCGCCACAGATACGCAGTATTTT. It translates to CASSQGPATDTQYF. V gene TRBV11-3 combines with J gene TRBJ2-3; TRBD1 might be the D (5 bases). Trimming cost V 6 bases and J 2 bases, with 12 bases left between them. CDR1 is SGHNT, CDR2 YENEEA, per germline. This CDR3 contains 14 residues.

The V and J genes are TRBV20-1 and TRBJ1-4; 7 bases map to TRBD1. J was trimmed by 13 bases and V by 4 bases; bases with no gene match: 3. The CDR3 extends over 10 amino acids. Germline V gene data show CDR1 as DFQATT and CDR2 as SNEGSKA (reference sequence). CDR3 amino acids: CSATRDRLFF. CDR3 coding DNA: TGCAGTGCTACCCGGGACAGACTGTTTTTT.

This chain connects TRBV30 to TRBJ2-5, with D possibly matching TRBD2 (7 bases). The V end lost 0 bases, the J end lost 4 bases, and 15 bases lay between the germline ends. This CDR3 contains 15 residues. Germline CDR1 GTSNPN, CDR2 SVGIG (reference sequence). In DNA form, the CDR3 reads TGTGCCTGGAGTGTAGAGGGGGGGACTGGAGAGACCCAGTACTTC. It yields the protein CAWSVEGGTGETQYF.

The rearrangement links TRBV6-5 to TRBJ1-6; no reliable D call. This CDR3 spans 15 amino acids. Trimming removed 0 bases at V and 0 bases at J, with 3 bases between. Germline V gene lookup returns CDR1 MNHEY and CDR2 SVGAGI. CDR3 DNA: TGTGCCAGCAGTTACTCCTCCTCCTATAATTCACCCCTCCACTTT. Amino acids: CASSYSSSYNSPLHF.

The chain couples TRBV5-8 to TRBJ1-5, with 10 bases that match TRBD1. The CDR3 is 15 amino acids. Unmatched junction bases numbered 3, after V lost 4 bases and J lost 2 bases. CDR1 is SGHTS and CDR2 is YDEGEE in the germline V gene. The CDR3 DNA is TGTGCCAGCAGCCCCGGGACAGGGGGCAATCAGCCCCAGCATTTT. Protein: CASSPGTGGNQPQHF.

This clone was seen a single time. This rearrangement joins TRBV23-1 to TRBJ1-1; the D gene is possibly TRBD1 (5 bases). TRBV23-1 is an ORF, with its function uncertain. This CDR3 region has 14 residues. V lost 0 bases to trimming and J lost 3 bases, with 8 bases between them. CDR3 DNA sequence: TGCGCCAGCAGTCAATCCTCGGGGGACACTGAAGCTTTCTTT. This codes for CASSQSSGDTEAFF.

This chain links TRBV5-4 with TRBJ1-3; tentatively, D is TRBD1 (6 bases). The CDR3 covers 15 residues. Germline V gene lookup returns CDR1 SGHNT and CDR2 YYREEE (reference sequence). The chain's CDR3 is CAFATQGGTGNTIYF. CDR3 in DNA: TGTGCGTTTGCCACTCAAGGGGGTACTGGAAACACCATATATTTT.

J is TRBJ2-7 and V is TRBV15; D perhaps matches TRBD1 (5 bases). This CDR3 is built from 14 residues. Per the germline V gene, CDR1 is LNHNV and CDR2 is YYDKDF (reference sequence). The V gene lost 0 bases and the J gene lost 9 bases, with 15 bases spanning the gap. CDR3 coding DNA: TGTGCCACCAGCAGAGATAGGGCAGGGATTGGGCAGTACTTC. Its protein product is CATSRDRAGIGQYF.

This chain joins TRBV30 and TRBJ2-7; the D gene is possibly TRBD1 (6 bases). CDR3 length: 14 amino acids. Deletions cut 2 bases from V and 1 base from J, with 12 bases between. Germline V gene lookup returns CDR1 GTSNPN and CDR2 SVGIG (reference sequence). CDR3 residues: CAWSTPGTSYEQYF. CDR3 DNA sequence: TGTGCCTGGAGTACCCCCGGGACATCCTACGAGCAGTACTTC. The whole variable domain, filled in from reference TRBV30 and TRBJ2-7, reads SQTIHQWPATLVQPVGSPLSLECTVEGTSNPNLYWYRQAAGRGLQLLFYSVGIGQISSEVPQNLSASRPQDRQFILSSKKLLLSDSGFYLCAWSTPGTSYEQYFGPGTRLTVT.

This clone appeared a single time. V and J are TRBV6-5 and TRBJ2-5; a possible D gene is TRBD2 (7 bases). Germline CDR1 and CDR2: MNHEY and SVGAGI. This CDR3 has 15 residues. The V end lost 2 bases, the J end lost 4 bases, and 14 bases lay between the germline ends. In DNA, the CDR3 is TGTGCCAGCAGTTACAGGGGGGGCCCACCAGAGACCCAGTACTTC. Its translation: CASSYRGGPPETQYF.

The CDR3 loop reads CASSFASGAGEQFF. CDR3 sequence (DNA): TGTGCCAGCAGCTTCGCTAGCGGGGCGGGTGAGCAGTTCTTC. This chain joins TRBV5-4 and TRBJ2-1, with TRBD2 matching over 9 bases. From germline, CDR1 is SGHNT and CDR2 YYREEE (reference sequence). V dropped 2 bases and J dropped 9; count of bases not matched to a gene: 6. The CDR3 is 14 residues long.

This chain joins TRBV5-1 and TRBJ1-1, with D hard to call. The CDR3 totals 13 residues. The V end was cut by 4 bases, the J end by 3 bases, with 10 bases between. The germline gives CDR1 SGHRS, CDR2 YFSETQ. This CDR3 reads CASSPREDTEAFF. CDR3 in DNA: TGCGCCAGCAGCCCTCGGGAGGACACTGAAGCTTTCTTT.

The chain joins TRBV15 to TRBJ1-3; TRBD1 matches 8 bases. Per the germline V gene, CDR1 is LNHNV and CDR2 is YYDKDF (reference sequence). V gave up 5 bases and J gave up 2 bases; unmatched junction bases: 8. The CDR3 is 16 residues long. The CDR3 nucleotides read TGTGCCACCAGCTTACCGGACAGGGTGGCTGGAAACACCATATATTTT. As protein: CATSLPDRVAGNTIYF.